The T cell receptor (beta chain) described here comes from a study of T cells in Graves' hyperthyroidism and ophthalmopathy. Study conclusions and caveats: Ophthalmopathy was identified by the model a median around 6 months ahead of onset. Stable hyperthyroidism was told apart from ophthalmopathy by a model built on 13 V-J features.

Template material for amplifying TCR beta CDR3 regions consisted of RNA transcripts. HTBI primers were used for first-round RT-PCR of the TCR CDR3. TCRdb processed the multiplex PCR reads anew with MiXCR; each CDR3 protein has one entry. The table lists around 540,000 distinct CDR3 sequences, around 46% of them singletons. Notes on this clonotype: Antigen: not known.

Germline CDR1 and CDR2: SNHLY and FYNNEI. CDR3 length: 15 amino acids. V was pared by 1 base and J by 3 bases, with 9 bases between. The chain has TRBV2 and TRBJ1-4, with D maybe TRBD1 (5 bases). The source is a young woman with Graves' hyperthyroidism. Material: peripheral blood or thyroid tissue (not recorded which). CDR3: CASSEGPGANEKLFF. The CDR3 DNA sequence: TGTGCCAGCAGTGAAGGGCCGGGGGCTAATGAAAAACTGTTTTTT. Full variable domain (remainder filled in from reference TRBV2 and TRBJ1-4): EPEVTQTPSHQVTQMGQEVILRCVPISNHLYFYWYRQILGQKVEFLVSFYNNEISEKSEIFDDQFSVERPDGSNFTLKIRSTKLEDSAMYFCASSEGPGANEKLFFGSGTQLSVL.